Below, 14 T cell receptor beta chains from the same sample are listed, as sequenced in a study of blood T cell repertoires in COVID-19. Sequenced by immunoSEQ multiplex PCR; TCRdb stores in-frame clones only, minus some. The sample consists of around 330,000 clones, about 85% of them appearing once. Sample: PBMCs or T cells enriched from blood (not recorded which). The receptors here all came from a woman in her twenties or thirties who had been exposed to COVID-19.

The CDR3 is CASGQYTEAFF. The CDR3 nucleotides read TGTGCCAGCGGACAGTACACTGAAGCTTTCTTT. The V call is TRBV28, the J call TRBJ1-1; D might be TRBD1 (6 bases). The germline V gene has CDR1 MDHEN and CDR2 SYDVKM. Trimming pared 8 bases from V and 3 bases from J, leaving 7 bases between. The CDR3 has 11 residues.

The rearrangement uses TRBV5-6 and TRBJ2-7; TRBD1 aligns across 10 bases. V dropped 2 bases and J dropped 3; count of bases not matched to a gene: 2. The CDR3 totals 14 residues. Per the germline V gene, CDR1 is SGHDT and CDR2 is YYEEEE. The CDR3 spells CASSFGTGVYEQYF. In nucleotides, the CDR3 is TGTGCCAGCAGCTTCGGGACAGGGGTCTACGAGCAGTACTTC.

The sample holds one count of this clone. The J gene is TRBJ2-1, the V gene TRBV24-1, with TRBD1 matching over 7 bases. CDR3 length equals 15 residues. The junction had 7 bases not matched to a gene; V was cut back by 1 base and J by 8 bases. From germline, CDR1 is KGHDR and CDR2 SFDVKD. The CDR3 loop is CATSDLRTGYDEQFF. Written as DNA, the CDR3 is TGTGCCACCAGTGATTTAAGGACAGGATACGATGAGCAGTTCTTC.

The rearrangement uses TRBV6-5 and TRBJ2-1; maybe TRBD2 (5 bases). This CDR3 is built from 16 residues. Trimming pared 0 bases from V and 6 bases from J, leaving 15 bases between. Germline assignment: CDR1 MNHEY and CDR2 SVGAGI. The CDR3 protein is CASSYSPGGHGNEQFF. Written as DNA, the CDR3 is TGTGCCAGCAGTTACTCCCCAGGCGGGCACGGCAATGAGCAGTTCTTC.

The chain combines TRBV28 with TRBJ1-4; D might be TRBD1 (6 bases). This CDR3 has 16 amino acids. The V gene lost 6 bases and the J gene lost 7 bases, with 21 bases spanning the gap. Germline loops: CDR1 MDHEN, CDR2 SYDVKM. The CDR3 DNA is TGTGCCAGCAGCGTCGTTTCGGCAGGGGTGTTTGAAAAACTGTTTTTT. Residues: CASSVVSAGVFEKLFF.

This clone appeared a few times. V usage is TRBV14 and J usage is TRBJ1-1; D remains unclear. The V and J ends lost 1 base and 1 base respectively, with 10 bases between them. Germline V gives CDR1 SGHDN, CDR2 FVKESK. CDR3 size: 15 residues. DNA for the CDR3: TGTGCCAGCAGCCAAGTTCCGTCTTGGAACACTGAAGCTTTCTTT. As protein: CASSQVPSWNTEAFF.

J is TRBJ1-6 and V is TRBV9; D is unclear. CDR1 SGDLS and CDR2 YYNGEE come from the germline V gene. Trimming removed 3 bases at V and 7 bases at J, with 14 bases between. The CDR3 length is 15 residues. The CDR3 coding sequence is TGTGCCAGCAGCGGAGCGTCAGCTTCCAATTCACCCCTCCACTTT. Encoded protein: CASSGASASNSPLHF.

In this sample, this clone turned up once. The V gene is TRBV12-3 or TRBV12-4, the J gene TRBJ1-5; 8 bases map to TRBD1. J lost 9 bases, V lost 8 bases, and 9 bases had no gene match. The CDR3 is made up of 13 amino acids. CDR3 nucleotide sequence: TGTGCCAGCGGTGAACAGGGGGGAAGGCCCCAGCATTTT. Protein product: CASGEQGGRPQHF.

This clone occurred once. The CDR3, as DNA: TGTGCCAGCATTCGCATCTACAACACTGAAGCTTTCTTT. Translating gives CASIRIYNTEAFF. The chain employs TRBV6-5 and TRBJ1-1; D not resolved. The CDR3 runs to 13 residues. Trimming removed 7 bases at V and 2 bases at J, with 11 bases between. Germline V gives CDR1 MNHEY, CDR2 SVGAGI.

V is TRBV19 and J is TRBJ1-5; D is possibly TRBD1 (6 bases). The CDR3 runs 14 residues. V was trimmed by 3 bases and J by 6 bases, leaving 12 bases between them. From germline, CDR1 is LNHDA and CDR2 SQIVND (reference sequence). CDR3 amino acids: CASSMGAVGQPQHF. As DNA, the CDR3 is TGTGCCAGTAGTATGGGGGCCGTGGGTCAGCCCCAGCATTTT.

The rearrangement joins TRBV5-1 to TRBJ2-3, with TRBD2 matching 8 bases. The germline V gene has CDR1 SGHRS and CDR2 YFSETQ. This CDR3 has 15 residues. V was pared by 0 bases and J by 2 bases, with 2 bases of the junction left unmatched. CDR3 nucleotide sequence: TGCGCCAGCAGCTTGGACGGGGGGGTCACAGATACGCAGTATTTT. Translation gives CASSLDGGVTDTQYF.

This clone turned up a few times. This sequence joins TRBV19 and TRBJ1-5, with a weak D call TRBD1 (5 bases). Trimming removed 5 bases from V and 5 bases from J, with 16 bases in between. Germline V gene data show CDR1 as LNHDA and CDR2 as SQIVND (reference sequence). The CDR3 is 15 amino acids. Here the CDR3 DNA reads TGTGCCAGTAGTCGTCGGGGGGAGGCCGATCAGCCCCAGCATTTT. Translating gives CASSRRGEADQPQHF.

The V call is TRBV7-3, the J call TRBJ1-2, with 9 bases lining up with TRBD1. The CDR3 has 17 amino acids. CDR1 and CDR2 (germline): SGHTA, FQGTGA. The ends lost 5 bases at V and 4 bases at J; junction bases unmatched: 14. The CDR3 DNA sequence: TGTGCCAGCAGCCCATCTCCTTACAGGGGGCAGAGCTATGGCTACACCTTC. Translating gives CASSPSPYRGQSYGYTF.

This rearrangement joins TRBV19 to TRBJ2-3, with D possibly TRBD2 on 5 matching bases. Germline assignment: CDR1 LNHDA and CDR2 SQIVND (reference sequence). Trimming removed 2 bases from V and 12 bases from J, with 12 bases in between. The CDR3 is 12 amino acids. CDR3 region: CASSILGGDQYF. The CDR3 coding sequence is TGTGCCAGTAGTATATTAGGAGGCGATCAGTATTTT.